The clone carrying this T cell receptor beta chain was observed a handful of times. Its antigen remains unknown. This sample is part of a study of vaccination effects on CD4 cells after COVID-19. Viral peptide pool expansion of antigen-specific CD4+ T cells preceded sequencing in the ViraFEST assay. Cells that had been cultured for roughly ten days were the source of isolated CD4+ T cells. Cultures received IL-2 medium that replaced half the medium on days 3 and 7. Using immunoSEQ multiplex PCR, the repertoire was profiled, and TCRdb retains in-frame clones only, with some absent. The table has 50,000 or so clones, 80% to 85% seen once. Per germline, CDR1 KGHSH and CDR2 LQKENI. Trimming stripped 1 base from V and 5 bases from J, with 3 bases between. This CDR3 region has 12 residues.

The sequence was obtained from a human donor who received a COVID-19 vaccine. The chain recombines TRBV18 with TRBJ1-5; D is unclear. The sample was CD4+ T cells from PBMCs cultured with HCoV-229E spike peptides, taken before COVID-19 vaccination. The CDR3 here is CASSPRDQPQHF. The CDR3 nucleotides are TGTGCCAGCTCACCACGGGATCAGCCCCAGCATTTT. Looking up the rest from reference TRBV18 and TRBJ1-5 gives the full variable domain: NAGVMQNPRHLVRRRGQEARLRCSPMKGHSHVYWYRQLPEEGLKFMVYLQKENIIDESGMPKERFSAEFPKEGPSILRIQQVVRGDSAAYFCASSPRDQPQHFGDGTRLSIL.